These 4 T cell receptor beta chains were sequenced from one sample in a study of cytomegalovirus exposure and HLA in healthy donors. Use of 60 Vbeta and 13 Jbeta primers characterized the PCR. TCRdb keeps only in-frame clones here, not all; method: immunoSEQ multiplex PCR. The table shows 130,000 or so clones, with 84% occurring only once. The sequenced sample was PBMCs. These receptors were obtained from a woman aged 18-29 years in good health and CMV-seropositive.

This chain uses TRBV2 with TRBJ1-6; no clear D. The V gene's germline CDR1 is SNHLY and CDR2 FYNNEI. The CDR3 totals 15 residues. V lost 3 bases and J 4 bases, leaving 10 bases between the germline ends. CDR3 residues: CASSDPPGYNSPLHF. The CDR3 DNA is TGTGCCAGCAGTGATCCCCCCGGGTATAATTCACCCCTCCACTTT. The full variable domain, with the rest looked up from reference TRBV2 and TRBJ1-6, is EPEVTQTPSHQVTQMGQEVILRCVPISNHLYFYWYRQILGQKVEFLVSFYNNEISEKSEIFDDQFSVERPDGSNFTLKIRSTKLEDSAMYFCASSDPPGYNSPLHFGNGTRLTVT.

The chain recombines TRBV30 with TRBJ1-1; D is unresolved. Germline-derived CDR1 and CDR2 are GTSNPN and SVGIG (reference sequence). This CDR3 has 16 amino acids. The V end was cut by 0 bases, the J end by 5 bases, with 19 bases between. The CDR3 spells CAWSVRGSVPSTEAFF. CDR3 DNA: TGTGCCTGGAGTGTACGAGGGTCAGTCCCTAGTACTGAAGCTTTCTTT. Looking up the rest from reference TRBV30 and TRBJ1-1 gives the full variable domain: SQTIHQWPATLVQPVGSPLSLECTVEGTSNPNLYWYRQAAGRGLQLLFYSVGIGQISSEVPQNLSASRPQDRQFILSSKKLLLSDSGFYLCAWSVRGSVPSTEAFFGQGTRLTVV.

The V call is TRBV4-1, the J call TRBJ2-7; TRBD1 might be the D (5 bases). CDR1 is MGHRA, CDR2 YSYEKL, per germline. V was clipped by 0 bases and J by 2 bases, with 14 bases between them. The CDR3 extends over 16 amino acids. CDR3 residues: CASSQEGPGLTYEQYF. As DNA, the CDR3 is TGCGCCAGCAGCCAAGAGGGGCCAGGCTTAACCTACGAGCAGTACTTC.

This clone has more than one count but fewer than ten. The J gene is TRBJ1-3, the V gene TRBV12-5, with D perhaps TRBD1 (5 bases). Per germline, CDR1 LGHNT and CDR2 FRNRAP. V was cut by 9 bases and J by 4 bases, with 10 bases left in between. This CDR3 comprises 12 residues. The CDR3 region has the DNA TGTGCTAGCGGGGGGGACGGAAACACCATATATTTT. Protein product: CASGGDGNTIYF.